These 25 T cell receptor beta chains came from one sample sequenced in a study of blood T cell repertoires in COVID-19. Produced via immunoSEQ multiplex PCR; TCRdb's table is partial and in-frame only. The sample shows about 140,000 clones, about 84% of them seen only once. The sequencing sample was made of peripheral blood. The receptors originated from a human donor in a cohort sampled during active COVID-19.

The V call is TRBV11-2, the J call TRBJ2-3, with a tentative D call TRBD2 (6 bases). This CDR3 contains 15 residues. V was trimmed by 0 bases and J by 3 bases, leaving 10 bases between them. Germline V gene data show CDR1 as SGHAT and CDR2 as FQNNGV. The CDR3 reads CASSLDSGVTDTQYF. The CDR3, as DNA: TGTGCCAGCAGCTTAGATTCGGGGGTAACAGATACGCAGTATTTT.

The chain is built from TRBV7-2 and TRBJ1-2, with D perhaps TRBD1 (6 bases). CDR3 length equals 14 residues. Between the trimmed V and J ends, which lost 4 bases and 5 bases, there was a span of 14 bases. Germline CDR1 SGHTA, CDR2 FQGNSA. The CDR3 DNA follows: TGTGCCAGCAGCTCGACTGCAGGGGTTTATGGCTACACCTTC. Its translation is CASSSTAGVYGYTF.

This clone came up a few times. The V and J genes are TRBV21-1 and TRBJ1-4. TRBV21-1 is assigned pseudogene status. CDR3 length: 14 amino acids. The CDR3 nucleotides read TGTGCCAGCAGCAGACGGAGGACTAATGAAAAACTGTTTTTT. Its translation: CASSRRRTNEKLFF.

The V call is TRBV19, the J call TRBJ2-2; 9 bases line up with TRBD2. V was clipped by 6 bases and J by 4 bases; unmatched bases: 6. CDR1 LNHDA and CDR2 SQIVND come from the germline V gene (reference sequence). The CDR3 length is 15 residues. The CDR3: CASSISGGGTGELFF. For the CDR3, the DNA is TGTGCCAGTAGCATTAGCGGGGGCGGCACCGGGGAGCTGTTTTTT. Full variable domain (missing parts from reference TRBV19 and TRBJ2-2): DGGITQSPKYLFRKEGQNVTLSCEQNLNHDAMYWYRQDPGQGLRLIYYSQIVNDFQKGDIAEGYSVSREKKESFPLTVTSAQKNPTAFYLCASSISGGGTGELFFGEGSRLTVL.

The chain links TRBV5-1 to TRBJ1-3; no clear D gene. Trimming cost V 0 bases and J 0 bases, with 10 bases left between them. The CDR3 has 16 residues. CDR1 is SGHRS and CDR2 is YFSETQ in the germline V gene. The chain's CDR3 is CASSLAPGISGNTIYF. The DNA for the CDR3 is TGCGCCAGCAGCTTGGCCCCAGGAATCTCTGGAAACACCATATATTTT.

The V gene is TRBV4-3, the J gene TRBJ2-3, with TRBD2 matching over 9 bases. This CDR3 has 17 residues. The germline V gene has CDR1 LGHNA and CDR2 YSLEER. V lost 1 base to trimming and J lost 2 bases; unmatched junction nucleotides: 7. This CDR3 is CASSQGALAGTTDTQYF. The CDR3 nucleotides read TGCGCCAGCAGCCAAGGGGCGCTAGCGGGGACCACAGATACGCAGTATTTT.

The rearrangement links TRBV7-9 to TRBJ2-7, with D perhaps TRBD1 (5 bases). Germline V gene data show CDR1 as SEHNR and CDR2 as FQNEAQ (reference sequence). The CDR3 runs to 15 residues. V lost 5 bases to trimming and J lost 3 bases, with 17 bases between them. DNA of the CDR3: TGTGCCAGCAGCCCCCGGACAACCCTGGTCTACGAGCAGTACTTC. This translates into CASSPRTTLVYEQYF.

The chain has TRBV7-3 and TRBJ2-7, with D perhaps matching TRBD1 (6 bases). Germline V gene data show CDR1 as SGHTA and CDR2 as FQGTGA. The length of the CDR3 is 13 residues. V was clipped by 3 bases and J by 1 base, with 7 bases between them. The CDR3 here is CASSLDSSYEQYF. The CDR3 DNA sequence: TGTGCCAGCAGCTTGGACAGTTCCTACGAGCAGTACTTC.

This clone occurred once. This chain uses TRBV3-1 (or the pseudogene TRBV3-2) with TRBJ1-1, with unresolved D. The germline gives CDR1 LGHDT, CDR2 YNNKEL (reference sequence). Trimming cost V 4 bases and J 1 base, with 16 bases left between them. The CDR3 length is 16 residues. CDR3 in amino acids: CASSLRVPARNTEAFF. CDR3 nucleotide sequence: TGTGCCAGCAGCCTGCGGGTCCCTGCTCGGAACACTGAAGCTTTCTTT.

The chain couples TRBV21-1 to TRBJ1-4; the D call of TRBD1 is as the table states it, not checked on the DNA. TRBV21-1 is labeled a pseudogene. The CDR3 runs to 12 residues. DNA of the CDR3: TGTGCCCCCGACAGGTTGAATGAAAAACTGTTTTTT. Its protein is CAPDRLNEKLFF.

J is TRBJ2-5 and V is TRBV5-4; weak D call: TRBD1 (6 bases). This CDR3 spans 13 amino acids. Germline V gene data show CDR1 as SGHNT and CDR2 as YYREEE (reference sequence). Trimming cost V 9 bases and J 4 bases, with 16 bases left between them. The DNA for the CDR3 is TGTGCCACCACGCAACAGGGTTCAGAGACCCAGTACTTC. Protein sequence: CATTQQGSETQYF. Complete variable domain (other parts from reference TRBV5-4 and TRBJ2-5): ETGVTQSPTHLIKTRGQQVTLRCSSQSGHNTVSWYQQALGQGPQFIFQYYREEENGRGNFPPRFSGLQFPNYSSELNVNALELDDSALYLCATTQQGSETQYFGPGTRLLVL.

The rearrangement joins TRBV11-2 to TRBJ1-2, with D uncertain. Germline CDR1 SGHAT, CDR2 FQNNGV. The CDR3 sequence is 14 residues long. V gave up 5 bases and J gave up 1 base, with 11 bases separating them. DNA for the CDR3: TGTGCCAGCAGCCCGGACCGGGGTAACTATGGCTACACCTTC. Encoded protein: CASSPDRGNYGYTF.

CDR3 sequence reads: CASSQQQETQYF. The CDR3 DNA reads TGTGCCAGCAGCCAACAACAAGAGACCCAGTACTTC. The chain uses TRBV3-1 (or the pseudogene TRBV3-2) and TRBJ2-5; D unresolved. Germline lookup yields CDR1 LGHDT and CDR2 YNNKEL (reference sequence). Trimming cost V 2 bases and J 2 bases, with 3 bases left between them. The CDR3 covers 12 residues.

The chain uses TRBV2 and TRBJ2-5, with D perhaps matching TRBD2 (7 bases). This CDR3 comprises 15 residues. Germline V gene lookup returns CDR1 SNHLY and CDR2 FYNNEI. V gave up 4 bases and J gave up 1 base, with 13 bases separating them. DNA of the CDR3: TGTGCCAGCAGTGCGGCGGGGGCGTTCCAAGAGACCCAGTACTTC. This translates into CASSAAGAFQETQYF.

V usage is TRBV5-6 and J usage is TRBJ2-5; D possibly corresponds to TRBD1 (5 bases). Trimming cost V 0 bases and J 1 base, with 7 bases left between them. CDR1 and CDR2 from the germline V gene are SGHDT and YYEEEE. The CDR3 runs 14 residues. Here the CDR3 reads CASSLGQPQETQYF. CDR3 nucleotides: TGTGCCAGCAGCTTGGGACAGCCCCAAGAGACCCAGTACTTC.

This rearrangement joins TRBV12-5 to TRBJ1-5; a possible D gene is TRBD1 (5 bases). Germline CDR1 reads LGHNT; CDR2 reads FRNRAP. The CDR3 contains 14 residues. Trimming shortened V by 1 base and J by 6 bases, and 10 bases separated the two germline ends. CDR3 loop: CASGLGGGGQPQHF. Here the CDR3 DNA reads TGTGCTAGTGGTTTGGGGGGGGGTGGTCAGCCCCAGCATTTT.

This chain joins TRBV7-9 and TRBJ1-2, with D uncertain. The V and J ends lost 5 bases and 7 bases respectively, with 8 bases between them. Germline CDR1 is SEHNR and CDR2 is FQNEAQ (reference sequence). The length of the CDR3 is 11 residues. CDR3 residues: CASSLEAGYTF. In DNA, the CDR3 is TGTGCCAGCAGCCTTGAGGCTGGCTACACCTTC.

The gene calls are TRBV9 and TRBJ1-2; D is perhaps TRBD1 (6 bases). The germline V gene has CDR1 SGDLS and CDR2 YYNGEE. CDR3 length equals 12 residues. The V and J ends lost 3 bases and 3 bases respectively, with 6 bases between them. The CDR3 sequence: CASSGTDYGYTF. DNA of the CDR3: TGTGCCAGCAGCGGGACAGACTATGGCTACACCTTC.

A few counts support this clone. The sample holds other DNA sequences that translate to the same CDR3. The genes are TRBV14 and TRBJ1-4; 8 bases fit TRBD1. Per germline, CDR1 SGHDN and CDR2 FVKESK. The V gene end was trimmed by 4 bases and the J gene end by 7 bases; junction bases not matched to a gene: 8. The CDR3 length is 15 residues. The CDR3 nucleotides are TGTGCCAGCAGCCCCAGGACAGGGCTTGGTGAAAAACTGTTTTTT. The encoded protein is CASSPRTGLGEKLFF.

This chain connects TRBV30 to TRBJ2-3; 9 bases are shared with TRBD2. This CDR3 comprises 15 residues. J gave up 1 base and V 2 bases, and 4 bases lay outside the gene matches. Germline-derived CDR1 and CDR2 are GTSNPN and SVGIG (reference sequence). The CDR3 DNA is TGTGCCTGGAGTCCCATAGCGGGGGGCACAGATACGCAGTATTTT. This gives the protein CAWSPIAGGTDTQYF.

The chain links TRBV5-6 to TRBJ1-4; 7 nucleotides line up with TRBD1. Germline lookup yields CDR1 SGHDT and CDR2 YYEEEE. This CDR3 comprises 14 residues. J was trimmed by 8 bases and V by 3 bases; bases with no gene match: 7. CDR3 region: CASSSGQIEEKLFF. CDR3 nucleotide sequence: TGTGCCAGCAGCTCGGGACAGATCGAGGAAAAACTGTTTTTT.

V usage is TRBV5-8 and J usage is TRBJ1-4; D is perhaps TRBD1 (6 bases). The CDR3 consists of 15 residues. The germline V gene encodes CDR1 SGHTS and CDR2 YDEGEE. V was clipped by 0 bases and J by 8 bases, with 14 bases between them. CDR3 sequence: CASSLVTGAGEKLFF. CDR3 in DNA: TGTGCCAGCAGCTTGGTGACAGGAGCCGGGGAAAAACTGTTTTTT.

The chain links TRBV28 to TRBJ1-6; D might be TRBD1 (5 bases). Germline CDR1 is MDHEN and CDR2 is SYDVKM. V shed 3 bases and J shed 8 bases, with 14 bases lying between them. The CDR3 is 15 amino acids. The chain's CDR3 is CASSFGGVMDSPLHF. CDR3 DNA sequence: TGTGCCAGCAGTTTCGGGGGGGTGATGGATTCACCCCTCCACTTT.

The chain employs TRBV6-1 and TRBJ1-2; D gene ambiguous. V lost 1 base and J 0 bases, leaving 9 bases between the germline ends. The V gene's germline CDR1 is MNHNS and CDR2 SASEGT. The CDR3 totals 15 residues. The CDR3 loop is CASSEVNSPNYGYTF. CDR3 nucleotide sequence: TGTGCCAGCAGTGAAGTGAACAGTCCTAACTATGGCTACACCTTC.

This clone was recorded only once. This chain joins TRBV9 and TRBJ2-1, with TRBD2 matching 10 bases. V shed 1 base and J 6 bases; nucleotides not matched to a gene: 7. Germline CDR1 is SGDLS and CDR2 is YYNGEE. CDR3 length: 16 amino acids. CDR3 in amino acids: CASSVLAGVVGNEQFF. CDR3 DNA sequence: TGTGCCAGCAGCGTACTAGCGGGGGTCGTCGGCAATGAGCAGTTCTTC.